Detailed here is one T cell receptor beta chain. Its specificity is unknown. This entry belongs to a study of T cells and Merkel cell carcinoma outcomes. Study findings and constraints: Repertoire plus T-cell density reportedly predicted Merkel cell carcinoma outcomes.

Produced via immunoSEQ multiplex PCR; TCRdb's table is partial and in-frame only. The sample includes about 320 clones, approximately 94% of them seen just once. This CDR3 spans 15 amino acids. Germline CDR1 is SGHDN and CDR2 is FVKESK. The V end lost 1 base, the J end lost 0 bases, and 10 bases lay between the germline ends. The chain uses TRBV14 and TRBJ2-7; no firm D call. Sequencing was done on a sample of tumor tissue from Merkel cell carcinoma. The receptor's source is a human donor with Merkel cell carcinoma. The DNA for the CDR3 is TGTGCCAGCAGCCAAGTTGAGAGTAACTCCTACGAGCAGTACTTC. Translated, it gives CASSQVESNSYEQYF.